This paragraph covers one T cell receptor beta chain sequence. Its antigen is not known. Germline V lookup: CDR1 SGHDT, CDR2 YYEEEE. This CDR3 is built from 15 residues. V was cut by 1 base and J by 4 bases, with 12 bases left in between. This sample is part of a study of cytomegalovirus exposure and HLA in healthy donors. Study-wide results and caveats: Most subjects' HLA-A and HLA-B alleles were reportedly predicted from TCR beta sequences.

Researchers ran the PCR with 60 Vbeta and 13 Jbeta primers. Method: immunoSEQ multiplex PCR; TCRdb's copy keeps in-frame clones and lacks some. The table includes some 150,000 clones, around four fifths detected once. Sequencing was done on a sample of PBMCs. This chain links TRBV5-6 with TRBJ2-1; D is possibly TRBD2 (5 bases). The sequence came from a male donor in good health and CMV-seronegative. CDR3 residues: CASSLTQTGYNEQFF. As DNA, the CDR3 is TGTGCCAGCAGCTTGACACAAACGGGATACAATGAGCAGTTCTTC.